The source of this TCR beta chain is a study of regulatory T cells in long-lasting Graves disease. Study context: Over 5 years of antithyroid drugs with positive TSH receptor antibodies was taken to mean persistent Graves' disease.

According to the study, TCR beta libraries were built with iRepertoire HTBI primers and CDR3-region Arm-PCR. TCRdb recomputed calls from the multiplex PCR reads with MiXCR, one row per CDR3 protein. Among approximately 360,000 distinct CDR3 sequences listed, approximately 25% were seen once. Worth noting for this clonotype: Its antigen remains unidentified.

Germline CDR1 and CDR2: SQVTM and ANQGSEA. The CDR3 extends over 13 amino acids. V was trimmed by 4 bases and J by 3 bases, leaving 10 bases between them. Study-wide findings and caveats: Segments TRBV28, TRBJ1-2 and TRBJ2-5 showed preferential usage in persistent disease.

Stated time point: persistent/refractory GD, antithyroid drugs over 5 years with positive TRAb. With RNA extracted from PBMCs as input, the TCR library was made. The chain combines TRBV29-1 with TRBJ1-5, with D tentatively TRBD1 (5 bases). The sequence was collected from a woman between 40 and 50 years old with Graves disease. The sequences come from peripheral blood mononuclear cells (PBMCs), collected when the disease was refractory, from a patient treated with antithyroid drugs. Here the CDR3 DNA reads TGCAGCGTTGGCCACAGGCCCAATCAGCCCCAGCATTTT. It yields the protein CSVGHRPNQPQHF.